The 30 T cell receptor beta chains below all came from one sample that was sequenced in a study of OX40 agonist ivuxolimab in advanced cancers. The repertoire was sequenced with immunoSEQ multiplex PCR; TCRdb's copy has only in-frame clones and lacks some. Among about 100,000 clones listed, 94% were seen once. The sequences come from CD4+ or CD8+ T cells sorted from blood, collected in a trial of the OX40 agonist ivuxolimab. The receptors derive from an adult with an advanced solid tumor such as melanoma, head and neck, liver or kidney cancer.

This clone was counted between two and nine times. The gene calls are TRBV4-1 and TRBJ1-4, with D perhaps TRBD1 (6 bases). The CDR3 length is 15 residues. V was cut by 1 base and J by 6 bases, with 12 bases left in between. The germline gives CDR1 MGHRA, CDR2 YSYEKL. In DNA, the CDR3 is TGCGCCAGCAGCCAAGTTCCAGGGGACTATGAAAAACTGTTTTTT. Encoded protein: CASSQVPGDYEKLFF.

The rearrangement uses TRBV5-4 and TRBJ1-1, with a possible D match to TRBD1 (6 bases). The germline gives CDR1 SGHNT, CDR2 YYREEE (reference sequence). Trimming cost V 9 bases and J 12 bases, with 18 bases left between them. This CDR3 region has 11 residues. Here the CDR3 DNA reads TGTGCCATCCGTATGGGGGGCAAGACTTTCTTT. This sequence encodes CAIRMGGKTFF. The entire variable domain, with the rest obtained from reference TRBV5-4 and TRBJ1-1, is as follows: ETGVTQSPTHLIKTRGQQVTLRCSSQSGHNTVSWYQQALGQGPQFIFQYYREEENGRGNFPPRFSGLQFPNYSSELNVNALELDDSALYLCAIRMGGKTFFGQGTRLTVV.

This clone was detected only once. V and J are TRBV9 and TRBJ1-2; 9 nucleotides agree with TRBD1. CDR1 is SGDLS, CDR2 YYNGEE, per germline. The CDR3 has 15 amino acids. Trimming took 3 bases from V and 4 from J; bases not matched to a gene: 7. CDR3: CASSEGTGFGYGYTF. The CDR3 DNA reads TGTGCCAGCAGCGAAGGGACAGGGTTCGGCTATGGCTACACCTTC.

The chain is built from TRBV29-1 and TRBJ2-7; unclear D gene. CDR3 size: 12 residues. From germline, CDR1 is SQVTM and CDR2 ANQGSEA. V lost 7 bases and J lost 0, with 10 bases in between. CDR3 coding DNA: TGCAGCGCCGCCGAATACTCCTACGAGCAGTACTTC. It encodes CSAAEYSYEQYF.

The genes are TRBV12-5 and TRBJ2-1; 7 nucleotides line up with TRBD1. The CDR3 is 13 residues long. The V gene's germline CDR1 is LGHNT and CDR2 FRNRAP. V shed 6 bases and J 4 bases; nucleotides not matched to a gene: 3. CDR3 sequence: CASGLGQYNEQFF. In DNA, the CDR3 is TGTGCTAGTGGGCTGGGACAGTACAATGAGCAGTTCTTC.

The rearrangement uses TRBV7-2 and TRBJ2-1, with TRBD2 matching 13 bases. V gave up 0 bases and J gave up 8 bases; unmatched junction bases: 10. CDR3 size: 18 residues. Germline V gene sequence: CDR1 SGHTA, CDR2 FQGNSA. CDR3 sequence: CASSLALWTSGSLYEQFF. The CDR3 nucleotides are TGTGCCAGCAGCTTAGCCCTTTGGACTAGCGGGAGTTTGTATGAGCAGTTCTTC.

This chain uses TRBV18 with TRBJ2-1; 9 bases are a match to TRBD2. CDR3 size: 14 residues. After removal of 4 bases from V and 6 bases from J, the junction contained 4 bases not matched to a gene. Germline CDR1 reads KGHSH; CDR2 reads LQKENI. CDR3 region: CASSLAGVPNEQFF. DNA for the CDR3: TGTGCCAGCTCACTAGCGGGAGTCCCCAATGAGCAGTTCTTC.

The rearrangement uses TRBV9 and TRBJ2-2; D is tentatively TRBD1 or TRBD2 (5 bases each). CDR1 is SGDLS and CDR2 is YYNGEE in the germline V gene. The CDR3 has 16 residues. The ends were cut back, 6 bases at V and 7 bases at J, with 22 bases in the middle. The DNA for the CDR3 is TGTGCCAGCACTGGGGGAGAGCCACGGGTGCACGGGGAGCTGTTTTTT. It is translated as CASTGGEPRVHGELFF.

V gene TRBV27 combines with J gene TRBJ1-6; D is ambiguous. The CDR3 sequence is 14 residues long. The germline CDR1 and CDR2 sequences are MNHEY and SMNVEV (reference sequence). The V gene lost 3 bases and the J gene lost 5 bases, with 8 bases spanning the gap. The CDR3 sequence: CASSFSPNNSPLHF. In nucleotides, the CDR3 is TGTGCCAGCAGTTTTAGTCCCAATAATTCACCCCTCCACTTT.

The chain employs TRBV4-1 and TRBJ2-7, with 7 bases identical to TRBD2. CDR3 size: 15 residues. The germline CDR1 and CDR2 sequences are MGHRA and YSYEKL. V trimming: 1 base; J trimming: 4 bases; junction bases outside the gene matches: 7. This chain's CDR3 is CASSQVFSGEYEQYF. For the CDR3, the DNA is TGCGCCAGCAGCCAAGTCTTCAGCGGGGAATACGAGCAGTACTTC.

The V call is TRBV4-3, the J call TRBJ2-5, with 12 bases lining up with TRBD2. The V segment lost 2 bases and the J segment 4 bases; nucleotides outside the gene matches: 8. Germline-derived CDR1 and CDR2 are LGHNA and YSLEER. The CDR3 is 17 residues long. The CDR3 DNA reads as TGCGCCAGCAGCCAACTCCTAGCGGGGGGGCTTAGAGAGACCCAGTACTTC. Translating it yields CASSQLLAGGLRETQYF.

V gene TRBV6-5 combines with J gene TRBJ2-1; 9 bases map to TRBD2. Germline CDR1 and CDR2: MNHEY and SVGAGI. There are 13 residues in the CDR3. The junction had 2 bases not matched to a gene; V was cut back by 6 bases and J by 5 bases. This chain's CDR3 is CASSGLANNEQFF. The CDR3 DNA sequence: TGTGCCAGCAGCGGACTAGCGAACAATGAGCAGTTCTTC.

J is TRBJ1-1 and V is TRBV5-1, with a tentative D call TRBD1 (5 bases). Trimming stripped 2 bases from V and 0 bases from J, with 23 bases between. The CDR3 covers 19 residues. Germline V gene sequence: CDR1 SGHRS, CDR2 YFSETQ. The DNA of the CDR3 is TGCGCCAGCAGCTTCAACATACAGGATACCGGGGAGATGAACACTGAAGCTTTCTTT. Translating gives CASSFNIQDTGEMNTEAFF.

The chain is built from TRBV4-2 and TRBJ1-3; D is unclear. The V end lost 1 base, the J end lost 4 bases, and 11 bases lay between the germline ends. The V gene's germline CDR1 is LGHNA and CDR2 YNFKEQ. This CDR3 is 15 amino acids long. This CDR3 reads CASSQVMGGGNTIYF. In nucleotides, the CDR3 is TGTGCCAGCAGCCAAGTTATGGGAGGCGGAAACACCATATATTTT.

The rearrangement uses TRBV11-2 and TRBJ1-4; perhaps TRBD1 as D (6 bases). The CDR3 contains 14 residues. The germline CDR1 and CDR2 sequences are SGHAT and FQNNGV. Trimming left V 5 bases short and J 8 bases short, with 15 bases between. The CDR3 coding sequence is TGTGCCAGCAGCCAAACAGGGTCGGGGGAAAAACTGTTTTTT. Amino acid sequence: CASSQTGSGEKLFF.

This sequence joins TRBV4-3 and TRBJ1-2, with D tentatively TRBD1 (6 bases). V lost 0 bases and J lost 8, with 16 bases in between. Germline V gene sequence: CDR1 LGHNA, CDR2 YSLEER. CDR3 length: 15 residues. The CDR3 DNA reads TGCGCCAGCAGCCAAGATACAGGGAGTGTAAGGGGCTACACCTTC. Translated: CASSQDTGSVRGYTF.

This clone was seen a few times. The chain has TRBV10-2 and TRBJ1-5; tentative D call: TRBD1 (6 bases). Germline loops: CDR1 WSHSY, CDR2 SAAADI. CDR3 length: 14 amino acids. V was trimmed by 8 bases and J by 2 bases, leaving 13 bases between them. This CDR3 reads CASDKGGRNQPQHF. The CDR3 nucleotides read TGCGCCAGCGATAAAGGGGGGCGCAATCAGCCCCAGCATTTT.

The chain has TRBV7-6 and TRBJ1-5, with D possibly being TRBD1 (5 bases). The CDR3 contains 14 residues. Trimming took 4 bases from V and 6 from J, leaving 13 bases between them. The germline CDR1 and CDR2 sequences are SGHVS and FNYEAQ. CDR3 sequence reads: CASSSRVNSQPQHF. The DNA of the CDR3 is TGTGCCAGCAGCTCCAGGGTCAATTCTCAGCCCCAGCATTTT.

This chain connects TRBV4-1 to TRBJ2-5; TRBD2 is a possible D gene (6 bases). V shed 0 bases and J shed 4 bases, with 12 bases lying between them. The CDR3 loop spans 15 amino acids. Germline lookup yields CDR1 MGHRA and CDR2 YSYEKL. CDR3 amino acids: CASSQDGTGGETQYF. In nucleotides, the CDR3 is TGCGCCAGCAGCCAAGATGGGACCGGGGGAGAGACCCAGTACTTC.

This chain links TRBV2 with TRBJ2-7, with a weak D call TRBD2 (6 bases). Germline CDR1 reads SNHLY; CDR2 reads FYNNEI. The CDR3 covers 13 residues. V was clipped by 6 bases and J by 2 bases, with 11 bases between them. The CDR3 bases are TGTGCCAGCAGAACGGACTACGCCTACGAGCAGTACTTC. Its protein is CASRTDYAYEQYF. Drawing the rest from reference TRBV2 and TRBJ2-7, the complete variable domain is EPEVTQTPSHQVTQMGQEVILRCVPISNHLYFYWYRQILGQKVEFLVSFYNNEISEKSEIFDDQFSVERPDGSNFTLKIRSTKLEDSAMYFCASRTDYAYEQYFGPGTRLTVT.

This rearrangement joins TRBV18 to TRBJ1-6, with 8 bases fitting TRBD1. The junction had 11 bases not matched to a gene; V was cut back by 3 bases and J by 10 bases. The CDR3 is 16 residues long. Germline CDR1 is KGHSH and CDR2 is LQKENI. The CDR3 loop reads CASSPNPGQEGSPLHF. Here the CDR3 DNA reads TGTGCCAGCTCACCGAATCCGGGACAGGAGGGATCACCCCTCCACTTT. The complete variable domain, with remaining parts taken from reference TRBV18 and TRBJ1-6, reads NAGVMQNPRHLVRRRGQEARLRCSPMKGHSHVYWYRQLPEEGLKFMVYLQKENIIDESGMPKERFSAEFPKEGPSILRIQQVVRGDSAAYFCASSPNPGQEGSPLHFGNGTRLTVT.

With respect to this clone: Other DNA sequences within the sample encode an identical CDR3. V usage is TRBV25-1 and J usage is TRBJ1-2; a possible D gene is TRBD1 (5 bases). The V end was cut by 4 bases, the J end by 4 bases, with 16 bases between. Germline V CDR1 and CDR2: MGHDK, SYGVNS. The CDR3 consists of 15 residues. CDR3 residues: CASSGGRLSSYGYTF. In DNA form, the CDR3 reads TGTGCCAGCAGTGGGGGGAGACTAAGTTCCTATGGCTACACCTTC.

Turning to this clone: Other DNA sequences within the sample encode an identical CDR3. J is TRBJ2-7 and V is TRBV27; 9 nucleotides line up with TRBD2. The V segment lost 1 base and the J segment 1 base; nucleotides outside the gene matches: 2. This CDR3 is built from 15 residues. CDR1 is MNHEY, CDR2 SMNVEV, per germline (reference sequence). The CDR3 here is CASSLYAGGSYEQYF. The DNA for the CDR3 is TGTGCCAGCAGTTTATACGCGGGAGGGTCCTACGAGCAGTACTTC.

The gene calls are TRBV7-2 and TRBJ2-7; 10 nucleotides line up with TRBD2. From germline, CDR1 is SGHTA and CDR2 FQGNSA. V trimming: 5 bases; J trimming: 3 bases; junction bases outside the gene matches: 7. CDR3 length: 15 amino acids. In nucleotides, the CDR3 is TGTGCCAGCAGCAATGGACTAGCGGCATTCTACGAGCAGTACTTC. It yields the protein CASSNGLAAFYEQYF.

The CDR3 sequence is CASSLTGITPKANQPQHF. CDR3 nucleotides: TGTGCCAGCAGCTTGACAGGGATCACCCCCAAGGCAAATCAGCCCCAGCATTTT. The rearrangement links TRBV5-8 to TRBJ1-5, with D maybe TRBD1 (6 bases). This CDR3 spans 18 amino acids. Germline CDR1 is SGHTS and CDR2 is YDEGEE. V was pared by 1 base and J by 4 bases, with 21 bases between.

DNA for the CDR3: TGTGCCAGCAGCCTCGGGCTTCATAATTCACCCCTCCACTTT. This codes for CASSLGLHNSPLHF. The chain links TRBV27 to TRBJ1-6; D ambiguous. Germline V gene sequence: CDR1 MNHEY, CDR2 SMNVEV (reference sequence). The CDR3 is 14 residues long. The V end was cut by 6 bases, the J end by 5 bases, with 11 bases between.

This clone showed up just once. CDR3 in amino acids: CATSGGSSYNEQFF. The CDR3 bases are TGTGCCACCAGCGGGGGGAGCTCCTACAATGAGCAGTTCTTC. This sequence joins TRBV15 and TRBJ2-1; TRBD2 is a possible D gene (6 bases). The ends were cut back, 5 bases at V and 0 bases at J, with 8 bases in the middle. Germline V gene data show CDR1 as LNHNV and CDR2 as YYDKDF (reference sequence). CDR3 size: 14 residues.

The chain recombines TRBV25-1 with TRBJ1-1; D uncertain. Germline V lookup: CDR1 MGHDK, CDR2 SYGVNS. Trimming pared 1 base from V and 4 bases from J, leaving 10 bases between. This CDR3 comprises 14 residues. The CDR3 loop is CASSEFGSRTEAFF. The CDR3 coding sequence is TGTGCCAGCAGTGAATTCGGAAGTCGCACTGAAGCTTTCTTT. Filled out from reference TRBV25-1 and TRBJ1-1, the complete variable domain reads EADIYQTPRYLVIGTGKKITLECSQTMGHDKMYWYQQDPGMELHLIHYSYGVNSTEKGDLSSESTVSRIRTEHFPLTLESARPSHTSQYLCASSEFGSRTEAFFGQGTRLTVV.

The CDR3 DNA sequence: TGTGCCAGCAGCAACTTTGCCCAGCGGGATATCGATACGCAGTATTTT. The encoded protein is CASSNFAQRDIDTQYF. The chain has TRBV21-1 and TRBJ2-3; the table gives TRBD2 as D, unverified against the DNA. TRBV21-1 is assigned pseudogene status. The CDR3 totals 16 residues.

The chain carries TRBV19 and TRBJ1-5; D may be TRBD1 (5 bases). V lost 3 bases to trimming and J lost 8 bases, with 14 bases between them. The germline V gene encodes CDR1 LNHDA and CDR2 SQIVND (reference sequence). CDR3 length: 14 amino acids. The DNA for the CDR3 is TGTGCCAGTAGTATGGAGGGGTTTCGGGAGCCCCAGCATTTT. Protein product: CASSMEGFREPQHF.